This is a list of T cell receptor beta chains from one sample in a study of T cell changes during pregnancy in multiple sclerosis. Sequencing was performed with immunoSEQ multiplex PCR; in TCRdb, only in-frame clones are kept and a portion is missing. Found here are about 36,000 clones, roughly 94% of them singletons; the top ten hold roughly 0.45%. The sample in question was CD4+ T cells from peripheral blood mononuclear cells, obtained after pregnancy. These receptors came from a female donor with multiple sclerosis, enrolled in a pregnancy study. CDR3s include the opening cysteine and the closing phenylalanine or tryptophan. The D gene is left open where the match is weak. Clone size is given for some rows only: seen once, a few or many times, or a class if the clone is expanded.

CSVEGGTSGTYNEQFF	TGCAGCGTTGAGGGAGGGACTAGCGGAACCTACAATGAGCAGTTCTTC	TRBD2	.	TRBJ2-1	TRBV29-1
CASSDRGRGTGELFF	TGTGCCAGCAGTGACAGGGGGCGAGGCACCGGGGAGCTGTTTTTT	TRBD1	.	TRBJ2-2	TRBV6-4
CASTGGDYGEAFF	TGTGCCAGTACAGGGGGCGATTATGGTGAAGCTTTCTTT	TRBD1	.	TRBJ1-1	TRBV27
CASSLSIRGEQYF	TGTGCCAGCAGCTTGTCCATCCGGGGCGAGCAGTACTTC	.	.	TRBJ2-7	TRBV5-5
CASSLRGPDTQYF	TGTGCCAGCAGCTTAAGAGGGCCCGATACGCAGTATTTT	.	.	TRBJ2-3	TRBV11-2
CASSQGPGTGRYGYTF	TGTGCCAGCAGCCAAGGACCGGGGACAGGGCGATATGGCTACACCTTC	TRBD1	.	TRBJ1-2	TRBV14
CASSSPAGGPVNTGELFF	TGTGCCAGCAGCTCTCCAGCGGGAGGGCCGGTTAACACCGGGGAGCTGTTTTTT	TRBD2	few	TRBJ2-2	TRBV11-2
CSVMSYGYTF	TGCAGCGTCATGAGCTATGGCTACACCTTC	.	.	TRBJ1-2	TRBV29-1
CASSIRDRGTGELFF	TGTGCCAGCAGCATCCGGGACAGGGGCACCGGGGAGCTGTTTTTT	TRBD1	.	TRBJ2-2	TRBV5-4
CASSLAGGSEQYF	TGCGCCAGCAGCTTGGCCGGGGGGAGCGAGCAGTACTTC	TRBD2	once	TRBJ2-7	TRBV5-1
CASGLGQAYGYTF	TGTGCTAGTGGTTTGGGACAGGCCTATGGCTACACCTTC	.	.	TRBJ1-2	TRBV12-5
CASSRTFGLAGGSGSTDTQYF	TGTGCCAGCAGTCGTACCTTCGGGCTAGCGGGGGGCTCGGGTAGCACAGATACGCAGTATTTT	TRBD2	.	TRBJ2-3	TRBV27
CASSLVGREARDTQYF	TGTGCCAGCAGCTTAGTCGGGCGGGAGGCCAGGGATACGCAGTATTTT	TRBD2	.	TRBJ2-3	TRBV7-2
CASTSSGGAKKNIQYF	TGTGCCAGTACCTCTAGCGGGGGGGCTAAGAAAAACATTCAGTACTTC	TRBD2	.	TRBJ2-4	TRBV19
CASSRGAEPQHF	TGTGCCAGCAGCAGGGGTGCGGAGCCCCAGCATTTT	.	.	TRBJ1-5	TRBV27
CASSQDKGLSQYF	TGTGCCAGCAGCCAAGATAAGGGACTGTCGCAGTACTTC	.	.	TRBJ2-5	TRBV14
CASSPPGQQIATNEKLFF	TGTGCCAGCTCACCACCGGGACAGCAGATTGCAACTAATGAAAAACTGTTTTTT	TRBD1	once	TRBJ1-4	TRBV18
CASSDQLAGPFGELFF	TGTGCCAGCAGTGATCAATTAGCGGGACCCTTCGGGGAGCTGTTTTTT	TRBD2	.	TRBJ2-2	TRBV6-4
CASSLRTSGSGANVLTF	TGTGCCAGCAGCTTAAGGACTAGCGGCTCTGGGGCCAACGTCCTGACTTTC	TRBD2	.	TRBJ2-6	TRBV7-6
CASSRQKSSYEQYF	TGTGCCAGTAGCCGACAGAAGAGCTCCTACGAGCAGTACTTC	.	.	TRBJ2-7	TRBV19
CASSGTGATEAFF	TGTGCCAGCAGCGGGACAGGGGCGACTGAAGCTTTCTTT	TRBD1	.	TRBJ1-1	TRBV25-1
CASSLAGGQGALGEKLFF	TGTGCCAGCAGCTTGGCTGGGGGCCAGGGGGCCCTGGGGGAAAAACTGTTTTTT	TRBD1	.	TRBJ1-4	TRBV5-4
CAWTPTGNGYTF	TGTGCCTGGACCCCGACAGGGAATGGCTACACCTTC	TRBD1	.	TRBJ1-2	TRBV30
CASSLDLAGGDEQYF	TGCGCCAGCAGCTTGGATCTAGCGGGGGGGGACGAGCAGTACTTC	TRBD2	once	TRBJ2-7	TRBV5-1
CASSMGDRITPYEQYF	TGTGCCAGTAGTATGGGAGACAGGATCACTCCCTACGAGCAGTACTTC	.	once	TRBJ2-7	TRBV19
CASSPGPAGPAITDTQYF	TGCGCCAGCAGCCCGGGGCCGGCGGGACCCGCGATTACAGATACGCAGTATTTT	.	.	TRBJ2-3	TRBV5-1
CASSFGLGGWDEQFF	TGTGCCAGCAGCTTCGGACTGGGTGGTTGGGATGAGCAGTTCTTC	.	.	TRBJ2-1	TRBV7-3
CASTRQSSGANVLTF	TGTGCCAGCACTAGACAGAGCTCTGGGGCCAACGTCCTGACTTTC	.	once	TRBJ2-6	TRBV2
CAINRNEKLFF	TGTGCTATAAACAGAAATGAAAAACTGTTTTTT	.	once	TRBJ1-4	TRBV12-5
CASSPLGFGANVLTF	TGTGCCAGCTCACCACTTGGCTTCGGGGCCAACGTCCTGACTTTC	.	.	TRBJ2-6	TRBV18
CASSLGASGGTQETQYF	TGTGCCAGCAGCTTAGGAGCTAGCGGGGGGACACAAGAGACCCAGTACTTC	TRBD2	.	TRBJ2-5	TRBV7-6